This entry describes one T cell receptor (beta chain). The antigen remains unidentified. Trimming pared 0 bases from V and 0 bases from J, leaving 12 bases between. Per germline, CDR1 MNHEY and CDR2 SVGAGI. This CDR3 contains 17 residues. This sample is drawn from a study of response to subunit inactivated influenza vaccine. Study-level points and caveats: It was the authors' suggestion that each seasonal influenza vaccination recruits few new T cells.

TCRdb used MiXCR to reprocess the RT-PCR reads, holding one entry per CDR3 protein. The table has more than 700,000 distinct CDR3 sequences, approximately 22% seen once. The sequence came from a middle-aged man who received an inactivated influenza vaccine. This chain connects TRBV6-5 to TRBJ2-4, with D unclear. Source: PBMCs from blood, taken more than 4 days after vaccination. The CDR3 region is CASSYSSRSLAKNIQYF. The CDR3 region has the DNA TGTGCCAGCAGTTACTCGAGCAGGTCGCTAGCCAAAAACATTCAGTACTTC.